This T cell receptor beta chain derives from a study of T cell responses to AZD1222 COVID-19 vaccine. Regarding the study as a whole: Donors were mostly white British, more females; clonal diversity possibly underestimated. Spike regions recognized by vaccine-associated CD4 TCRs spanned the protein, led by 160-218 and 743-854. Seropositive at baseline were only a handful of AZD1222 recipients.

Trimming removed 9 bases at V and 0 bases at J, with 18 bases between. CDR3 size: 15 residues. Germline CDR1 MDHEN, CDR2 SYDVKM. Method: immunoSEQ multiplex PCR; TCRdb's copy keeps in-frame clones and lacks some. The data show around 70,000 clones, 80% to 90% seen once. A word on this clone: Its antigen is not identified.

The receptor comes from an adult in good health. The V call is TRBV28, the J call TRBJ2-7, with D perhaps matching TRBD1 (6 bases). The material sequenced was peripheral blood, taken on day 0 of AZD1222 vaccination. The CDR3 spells CASFPQGSGSYEQYF. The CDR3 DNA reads TGTGCCAGTTTTCCACAGGGATCTGGCTCCTACGAGCAGTACTTC.